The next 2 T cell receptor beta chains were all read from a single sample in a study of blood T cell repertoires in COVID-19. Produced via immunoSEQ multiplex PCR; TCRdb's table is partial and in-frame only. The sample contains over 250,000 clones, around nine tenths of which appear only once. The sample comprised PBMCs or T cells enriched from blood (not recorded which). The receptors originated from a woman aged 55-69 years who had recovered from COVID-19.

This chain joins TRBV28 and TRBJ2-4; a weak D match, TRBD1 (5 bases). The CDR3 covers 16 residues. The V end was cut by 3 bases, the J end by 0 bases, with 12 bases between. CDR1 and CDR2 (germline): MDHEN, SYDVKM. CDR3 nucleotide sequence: TGTGCCAGCAGTTTCGACGCAGGGAAAGCCAAAAACATTCAGTACTTC. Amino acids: CASSFDAGKAKNIQYF. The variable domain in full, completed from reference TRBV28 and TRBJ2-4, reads DVKVTQSSRYLVKRTGEKVFLECVQDMDHENMFWYRQDPGLGLRLIYFSYDVKMKEKGDIPEGYSVSREKKERFSLILESASTNQTSMYLCASSFDAGKAKNIQYFGAGTRLSVL.

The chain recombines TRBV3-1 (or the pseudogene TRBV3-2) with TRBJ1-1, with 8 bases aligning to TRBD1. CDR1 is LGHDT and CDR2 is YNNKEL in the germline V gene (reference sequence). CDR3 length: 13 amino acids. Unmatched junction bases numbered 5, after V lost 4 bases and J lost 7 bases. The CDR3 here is CASSRTGGIEAFF. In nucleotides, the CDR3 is TGTGCCAGCAGCCGAACAGGGGGAATTGAAGCTTTCTTT.